This entry features one T cell receptor (beta chain) sequence. Its antigen is unknown. One end of the junction fails to match germline, which may point to a read error. This sample is drawn from a study of blood T cells in healthy people across ages. Study-level results: Shifts in expanded clonotypes may have been confounded by donor CMV status, which was unknown. Using unsorted PBMCs precluded a conclusive naive versus antigen-experienced comparison.

Alongside a J-beta primer mix, a sample-barcoded 5' primer served in a second PCR lasting roughly 7 to 12 cycles. TCRdb reanalysed the 5' RACE reads using MiXCR and keeps one entry per CDR3 protein. The table lists 700,000 to 950,000 distinct CDR3 sequences, more than 40% of them singletons. There are 14 residues in the CDR3. The rearrangement uses TRBV12-3 or TRBV12-4 and TRBJ1-1, with 10 nucleotides matching TRBD1. The TCR was taken from a woman aged 60-75 years in good health. The sequenced sample was blood. The CDR3 DNA sequence: TGTGCCAGCAGTGCCCGGGACAGGGGCACTAAAGCTTTCTTT. This sequence encodes CASSARDRGTKAFF.